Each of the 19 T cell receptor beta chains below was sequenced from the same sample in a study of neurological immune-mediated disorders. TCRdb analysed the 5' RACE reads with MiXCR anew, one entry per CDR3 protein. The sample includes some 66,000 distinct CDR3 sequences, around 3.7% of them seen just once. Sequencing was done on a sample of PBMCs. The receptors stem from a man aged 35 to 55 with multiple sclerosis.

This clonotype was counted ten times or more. CDR3 DNA: TGTGCCAGCCAAGGGGGGGCCAATGAGCAGTTCTTC. Translated, it gives CASQGGANEQFF. The rearrangement links TRBV12-3 or TRBV12-4 to TRBJ2-1; possibly TRBD2 for D (7 bases). The CDR3 loop spans 12 amino acids. V lost 8 bases to trimming and J lost 6 bases, with 11 bases between them.

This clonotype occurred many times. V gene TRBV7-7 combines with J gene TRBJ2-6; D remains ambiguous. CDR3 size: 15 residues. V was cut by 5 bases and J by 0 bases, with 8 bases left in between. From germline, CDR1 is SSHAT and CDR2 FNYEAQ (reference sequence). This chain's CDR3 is CASSPLFSGANVLTF. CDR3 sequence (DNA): TGTGCCAGCAGCCCGTTATTCTCTGGGGCCAACGTCCTGACTTTC.

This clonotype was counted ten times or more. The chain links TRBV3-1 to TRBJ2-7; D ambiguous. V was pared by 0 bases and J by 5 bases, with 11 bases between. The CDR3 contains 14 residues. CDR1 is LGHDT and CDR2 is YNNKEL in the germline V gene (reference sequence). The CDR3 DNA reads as TGTGCCAGCAGCCAAGACCAGATTCTACACGAGCAGTACTTC. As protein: CASSQDQILHEQYF.

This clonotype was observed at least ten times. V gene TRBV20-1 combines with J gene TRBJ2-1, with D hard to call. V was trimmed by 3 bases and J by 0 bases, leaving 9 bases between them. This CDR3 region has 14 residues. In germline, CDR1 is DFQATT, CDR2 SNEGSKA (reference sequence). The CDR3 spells CSASDRASYNEQFF. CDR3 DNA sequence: TGCAGTGCTAGTGACCGGGCCTCCTACAATGAGCAGTTCTTC.

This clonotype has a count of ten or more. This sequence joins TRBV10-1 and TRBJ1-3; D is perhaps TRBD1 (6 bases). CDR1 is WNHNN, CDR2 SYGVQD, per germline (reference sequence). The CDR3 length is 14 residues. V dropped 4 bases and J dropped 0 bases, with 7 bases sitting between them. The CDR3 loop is CASSGTASGNTIYF. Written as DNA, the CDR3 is TGCGCCAGCAGTGGGACAGCCTCTGGAAACACCATATATTTT.

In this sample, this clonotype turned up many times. CDR3 amino acids: CSAGRGEEAFF. The CDR3 region has the DNA TGCAGTGCTGGCCGCGGTGAGGAAGCTTTCTTT. V gene TRBV20-1 combines with J gene TRBJ1-1; D remains unclear. Trimming took 5 bases from V and 8 from J, leaving 12 bases between them. The CDR3 sequence is 11 residues long. The V gene's germline CDR1 is DFQATT and CDR2 SNEGSKA (reference sequence).

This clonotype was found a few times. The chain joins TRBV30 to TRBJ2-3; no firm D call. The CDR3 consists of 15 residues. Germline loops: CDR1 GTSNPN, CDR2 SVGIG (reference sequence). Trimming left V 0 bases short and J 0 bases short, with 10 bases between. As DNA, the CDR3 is TGTGCCTGGAGTGTGCAGGTTACTAGCACAGATACGCAGTATTTT. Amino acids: CAWSVQVTSTDTQYF.

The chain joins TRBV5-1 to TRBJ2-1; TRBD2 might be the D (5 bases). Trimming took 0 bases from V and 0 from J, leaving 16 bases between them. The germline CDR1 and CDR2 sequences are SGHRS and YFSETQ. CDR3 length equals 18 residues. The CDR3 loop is CASSLEPIAPSSYNEQFF. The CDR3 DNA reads TGCGCCAGCAGCTTGGAACCCATAGCGCCGAGCTCCTACAATGAGCAGTTCTTC.

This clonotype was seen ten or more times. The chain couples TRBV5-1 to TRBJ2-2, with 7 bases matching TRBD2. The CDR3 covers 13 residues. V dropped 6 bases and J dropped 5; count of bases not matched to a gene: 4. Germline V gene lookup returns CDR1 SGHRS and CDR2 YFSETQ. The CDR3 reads CASTAGATGELFF. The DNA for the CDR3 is TGCGCCAGCACTGCGGGAGCAACCGGGGAGCTGTTTTTT.

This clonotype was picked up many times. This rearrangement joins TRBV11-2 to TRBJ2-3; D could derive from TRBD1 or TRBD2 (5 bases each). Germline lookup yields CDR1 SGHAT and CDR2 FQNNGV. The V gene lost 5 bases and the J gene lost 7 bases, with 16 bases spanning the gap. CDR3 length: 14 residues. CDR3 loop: CASSLLRDPYTQYF. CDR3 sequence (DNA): TGTGCCAGCAGCCTACTCCGGGACCCCTATACGCAGTATTTT.

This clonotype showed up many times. DNA of the CDR3: TGTGCCAGCAGTCTCCAGACAGGGGTGACCCAGTACTTC. Protein sequence: CASSLQTGVTQYF. This sequence joins TRBV12-3 or TRBV12-4 and TRBJ2-5; 8 bases align to TRBD1. Germline trimming cut 5 bases from V and 7 bases from J; bases unmatched to any gene: 6. This CDR3 region has 13 residues.

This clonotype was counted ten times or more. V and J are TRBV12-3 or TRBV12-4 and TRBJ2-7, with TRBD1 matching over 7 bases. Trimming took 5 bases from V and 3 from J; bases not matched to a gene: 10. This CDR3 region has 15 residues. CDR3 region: CASSLTGTEDYEQYF. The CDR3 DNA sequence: TGTGCCAGCAGTCTTACCGGGACAGAGGACTACGAGCAGTACTTC.

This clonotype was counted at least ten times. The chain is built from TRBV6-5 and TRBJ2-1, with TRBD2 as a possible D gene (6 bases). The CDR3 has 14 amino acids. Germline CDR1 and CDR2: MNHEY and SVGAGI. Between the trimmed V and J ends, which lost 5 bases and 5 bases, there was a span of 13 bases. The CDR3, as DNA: TGTGCCAGCAGTCGTAGCGGCCCCCACAATGAGCAGTTCTTC. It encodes CASSRSGPHNEQFF.

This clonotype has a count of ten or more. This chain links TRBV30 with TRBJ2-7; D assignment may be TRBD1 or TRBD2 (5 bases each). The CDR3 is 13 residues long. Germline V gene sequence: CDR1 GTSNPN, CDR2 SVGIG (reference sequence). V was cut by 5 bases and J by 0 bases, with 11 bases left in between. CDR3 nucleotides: TGTGCCTGGTCCGGGACCGGCTCCTACGAGCAGTACTTC. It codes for CAWSGTGSYEQYF.

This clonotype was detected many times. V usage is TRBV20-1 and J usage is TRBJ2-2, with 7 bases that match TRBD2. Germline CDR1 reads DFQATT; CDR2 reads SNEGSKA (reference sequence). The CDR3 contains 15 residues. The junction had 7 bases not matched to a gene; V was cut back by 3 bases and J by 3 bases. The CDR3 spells CSARIAGRDTGELFF. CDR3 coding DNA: TGCAGTGCTAGGATAGCGGGCAGGGACACCGGGGAGCTGTTTTTT.

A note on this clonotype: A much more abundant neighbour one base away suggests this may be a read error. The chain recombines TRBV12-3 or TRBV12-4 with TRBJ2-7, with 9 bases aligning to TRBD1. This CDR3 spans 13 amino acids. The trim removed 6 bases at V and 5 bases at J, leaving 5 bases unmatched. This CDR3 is CASSSTGGDEQYF. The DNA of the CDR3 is TGTGCCAGCAGCTCTACAGGGGGCGACGAGCAGTACTTC.

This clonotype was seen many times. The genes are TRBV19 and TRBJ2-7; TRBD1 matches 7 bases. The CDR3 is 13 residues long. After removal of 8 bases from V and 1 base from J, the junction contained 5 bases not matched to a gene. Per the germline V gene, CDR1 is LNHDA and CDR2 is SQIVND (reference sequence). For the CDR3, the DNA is TGTGCCAGTGCAGACAGGGTTTCCTACGAGCAGTACTTC. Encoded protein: CASADRVSYEQYF.

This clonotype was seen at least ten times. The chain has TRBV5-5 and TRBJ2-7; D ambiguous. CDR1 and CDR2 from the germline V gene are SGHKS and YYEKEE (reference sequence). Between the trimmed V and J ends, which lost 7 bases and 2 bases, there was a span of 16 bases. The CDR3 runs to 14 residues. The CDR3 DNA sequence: TGTGCCAGCCATTGGGGATTGGGAACCTACGAGCAGTACTTC. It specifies CASHWGLGTYEQYF. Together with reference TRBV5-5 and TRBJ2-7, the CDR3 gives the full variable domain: DAGVTQSPTHLIKTRGQQVTLRCSPISGHKSVSWYQQVLGQGPQFIFQYYEKEERGRGNFPDRFSARQFPNYSSELNVNALLLGDSALYLCASHWGLGTYEQYFGPGTRLTVT.

CDR3 nucleotides: TGCGCCAGCAACCCGGACAGCGCGAACACCGGGGAGCTGTTTTTT. Its translation is CASNPDSANTGELFF. The V call is TRBV5-1, the J call TRBJ2-2; perhaps TRBD1 as D (6 bases). The CDR3 runs to 15 residues. Between the trimmed V and J ends, which lost 6 bases and 0 bases, there was a span of 12 bases. Germline CDR1 SGHRS, CDR2 YFSETQ.